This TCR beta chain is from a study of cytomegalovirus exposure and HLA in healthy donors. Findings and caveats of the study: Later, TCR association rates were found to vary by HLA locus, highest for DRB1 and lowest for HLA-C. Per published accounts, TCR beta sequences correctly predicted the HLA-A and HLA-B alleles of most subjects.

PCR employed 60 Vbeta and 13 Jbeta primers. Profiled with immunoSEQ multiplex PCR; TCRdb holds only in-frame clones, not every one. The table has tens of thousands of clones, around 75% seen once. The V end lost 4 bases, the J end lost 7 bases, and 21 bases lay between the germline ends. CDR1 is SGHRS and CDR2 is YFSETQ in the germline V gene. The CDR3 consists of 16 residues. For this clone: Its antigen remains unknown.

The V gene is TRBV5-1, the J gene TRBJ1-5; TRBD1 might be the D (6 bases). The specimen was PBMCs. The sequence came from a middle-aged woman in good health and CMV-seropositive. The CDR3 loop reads CASSPRGGGSWQPQHF. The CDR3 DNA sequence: TGCGCCAGCAGCCCGCGGGGGGGCGGCAGTTGGCAGCCCCAGCATTTT.